This TCR beta chain emerged from a study of T-cell reconstitution after alpha-beta-depleted transplantation in children. Study-wide findings and caveats: About two months after transplant, alpha-beta T cells reportedly came from several hundred expanded graft clones. Most T-cell counts and diversity one year after the transplant came from T cells that were newly produced.

This clonotype has at least ten counts. Its antigen is as yet unknown. Preparation of the TCRbeta library involved a method that used unique molecular identifiers. Via MiXCR, TCRdb re-called the PCR reads, giving one row per CDR3 protein. The sample shows about 590,000 distinct CDR3 sequences, 10% to 15% of them seen only once. Trimming removed 7 bases from V and 6 bases from J, with 19 bases in between. CDR3 length equals 15 residues. Germline-derived CDR1 and CDR2 are MDHEN and SYDVKM. The sequencing here drew on PBMCs, mostly from graft donor cells, taken 360 days after TCRalphabeta/CD19-depleted stem cell transplant. This TCR was sampled from a male patient between 10 and 17 years old who had a stem cell transplant for acute myeloid leukemia, so the T cells may come from the graft donor. This chain uses TRBV28 with TRBJ2-1, with D hard to call. CDR3 nucleotide sequence: TGTGCCAGCACCTTATTGAGGAGATTGTCCAATGAGCAGTTCTTC. Its protein product is CASTLLRRLSNEQFF.